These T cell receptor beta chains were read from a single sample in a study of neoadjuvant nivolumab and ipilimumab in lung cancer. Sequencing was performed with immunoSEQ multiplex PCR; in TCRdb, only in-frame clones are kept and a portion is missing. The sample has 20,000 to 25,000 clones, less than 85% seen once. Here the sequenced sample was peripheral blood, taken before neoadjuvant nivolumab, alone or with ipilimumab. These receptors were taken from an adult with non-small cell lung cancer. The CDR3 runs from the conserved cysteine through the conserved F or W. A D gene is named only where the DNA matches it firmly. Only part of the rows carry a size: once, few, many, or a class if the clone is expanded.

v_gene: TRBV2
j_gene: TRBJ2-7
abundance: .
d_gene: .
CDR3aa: CASMWETDEQYF
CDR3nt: TGTGCCAGCATGTGGGAAACGGACGAGCAGTACTTC

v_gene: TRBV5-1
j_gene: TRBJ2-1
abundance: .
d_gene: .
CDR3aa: CASSLRLQSSYNEQFF
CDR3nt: TGCGCCAGCAGCCTAAGACTTCAAAGTTCCTACAATGAGCAGTTCTTC

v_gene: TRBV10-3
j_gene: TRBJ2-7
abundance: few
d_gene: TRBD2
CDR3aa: CAIRGLARSYEQYF
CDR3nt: TGTGCCATCAGAGGACTAGCGCGGTCCTACGAGCAGTACTTC

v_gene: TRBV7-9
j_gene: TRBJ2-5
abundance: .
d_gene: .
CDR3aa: CASSSRGQETQYF
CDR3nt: TGTGCCAGCAGCTCCAGAGGCCAAGAGACCCAGTACTTC

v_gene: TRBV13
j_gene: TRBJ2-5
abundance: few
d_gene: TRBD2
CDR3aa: CASSAGLAGVKETQYF
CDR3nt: TGTGCCAGCAGCGCAGGACTAGCGGGAGTCAAAGAGACCCAGTACTTC

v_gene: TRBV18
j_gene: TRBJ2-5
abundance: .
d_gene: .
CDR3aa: CASSPPSLGETQYF
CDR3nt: TGTGCCAGCTCACCACCCTCCTTAGGGGAGACCCAGTACTTC

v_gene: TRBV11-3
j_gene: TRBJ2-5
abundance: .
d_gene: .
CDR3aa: CASSLELGQETQYF
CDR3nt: TGTGCCAGCAGCTTAGAACTGGGCCAAGAGACCCAGTACTTC

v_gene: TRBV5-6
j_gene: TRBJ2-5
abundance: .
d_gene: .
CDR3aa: CASSTIRVETQYF
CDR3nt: TGTGCCAGCAGCACCATCAGGGTTGAGACCCAGTACTTC

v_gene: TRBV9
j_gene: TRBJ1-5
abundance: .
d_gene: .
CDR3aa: CASSVEGGTQPQHF
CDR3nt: TGTGCCAGCAGCGTAGAAGGGGGGACTCAGCCCCAGCATTTT

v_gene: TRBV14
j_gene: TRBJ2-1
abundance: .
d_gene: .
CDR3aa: CASSHGRRGLYNEQFF
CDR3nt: TGTGCCAGCAGCCATGGGCGGAGGGGCCTATACAATGAGCAGTTCTTC

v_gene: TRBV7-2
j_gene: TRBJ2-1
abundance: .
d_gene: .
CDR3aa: CASSLVGGYTYNEQFF
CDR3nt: TGTGCCAGCAGCTTAGTAGGCGGGTATACTTACAATGAGCAGTTCTTC

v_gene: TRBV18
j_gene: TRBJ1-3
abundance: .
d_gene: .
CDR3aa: CASSPLSAVSVSGNTIYF
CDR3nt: TGTGCCAGCTCACCACTTTCTGCAGTCTCTGTCTCTGGAAACACCATATATTTT

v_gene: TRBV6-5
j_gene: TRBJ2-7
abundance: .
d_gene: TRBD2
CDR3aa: CASSPGLAVVYEQYF
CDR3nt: TGTGCCAGCAGCCCGGGACTAGCGGTAGTTTACGAGCAGTACTTC

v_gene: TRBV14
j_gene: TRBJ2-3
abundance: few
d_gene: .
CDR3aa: CASSPFGLDTQYF
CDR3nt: TGTGCCAGCAGCCCCTTCGGACTAGATACGCAGTATTTT

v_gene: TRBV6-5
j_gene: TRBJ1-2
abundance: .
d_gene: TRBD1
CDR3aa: CASSRTGPDGYTF
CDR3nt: TGTGCCAGCAGTCGGACAGGGCCCGATGGCTACACCTTC

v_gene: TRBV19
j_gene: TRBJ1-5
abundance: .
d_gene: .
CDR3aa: CASSLRGTNQPQHF
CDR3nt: TGTGCCAGTAGTCTCCGTGGGACCAATCAGCCCCAGCATTTT

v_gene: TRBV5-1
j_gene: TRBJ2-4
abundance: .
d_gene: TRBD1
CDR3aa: CASSIGTGISNIQYF
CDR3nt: TGCGCCAGCAGCATTGGGACAGGGATATCAAACATTCAGTACTTC

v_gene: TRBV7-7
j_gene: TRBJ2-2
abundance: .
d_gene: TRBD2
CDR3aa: CASSLDSGRAVGELFF
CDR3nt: TGTGCTAGCAGCTTAGATAGCGGGAGGGCCGTCGGGGAGCTGTTTTTT

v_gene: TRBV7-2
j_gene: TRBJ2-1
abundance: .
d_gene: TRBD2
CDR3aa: CASSSSRGLAAHNEQFF
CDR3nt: TGTGCCAGCAGCTCATCCCGGGGACTAGCGGCTCACAATGAGCAGTTCTTC

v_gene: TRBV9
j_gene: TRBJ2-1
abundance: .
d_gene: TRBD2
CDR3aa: CASSVTPWTSSDNEQFF
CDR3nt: TGTGCCAGCAGCGTCACCCCATGGACTAGCAGCGACAATGAGCAGTTCTTC

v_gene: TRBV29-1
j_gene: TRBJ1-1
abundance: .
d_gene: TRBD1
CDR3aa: CSVESTGALTEAFF
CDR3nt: TGCAGCGTTGAATCGACAGGGGCCTTAACTGAAGCTTTCTTT

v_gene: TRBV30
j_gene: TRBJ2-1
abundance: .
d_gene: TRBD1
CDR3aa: CAWTPSTGNPSNEQFF
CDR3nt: TGTGCCTGGACCCCATCGACAGGGAACCCTTCCAATGAGCAGTTCTTC

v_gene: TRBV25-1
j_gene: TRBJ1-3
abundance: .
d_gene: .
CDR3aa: CASREVGLSGNTIYF
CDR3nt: TGTGCCAGCAGAGAAGTGGGGCTTTCTGGAAACACCATATATTTT

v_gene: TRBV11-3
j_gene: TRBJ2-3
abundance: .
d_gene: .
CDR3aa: CASSALGQTADTQYF
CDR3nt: TGTGCCAGCAGCGCCCTGGGGCAGACAGCAGATACGCAGTATTTT

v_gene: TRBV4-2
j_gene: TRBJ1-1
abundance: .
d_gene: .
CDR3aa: CASSQRNGAFF
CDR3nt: TGTGCCAGCAGCCAGAGAAACGGGGCTTTCTTT

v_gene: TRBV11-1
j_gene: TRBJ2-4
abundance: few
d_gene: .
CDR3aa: CASSGTGSGAKNIQYF
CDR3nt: TGTGCCAGCAGCGGTACAGGGTCGGGGGCCAAAAACATTCAGTACTTC

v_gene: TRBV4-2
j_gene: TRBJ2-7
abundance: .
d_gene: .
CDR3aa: CASSQDQNSASYEQYF
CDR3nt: TGTGCCAGCAGCCAAGATCAGAATAGCGCATCCTACGAGCAGTACTTC

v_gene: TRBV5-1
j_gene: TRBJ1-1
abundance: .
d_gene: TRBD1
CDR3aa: CASSGGQGASDTEAFF
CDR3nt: TGCGCCAGCAGCGGGGGACAGGGGGCATCGGACACTGAAGCTTTCTTT

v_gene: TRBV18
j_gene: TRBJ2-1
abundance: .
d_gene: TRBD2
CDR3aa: CASSTRGASGSSYNEQFF
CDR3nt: TGTGCCAGCTCAACTCGGGGGGCTAGCGGGAGCTCCTACAATGAGCAGTTCTTC

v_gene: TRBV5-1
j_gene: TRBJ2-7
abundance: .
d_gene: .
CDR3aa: CASSPRIPYEQYF
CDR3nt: TGCGCCAGCAGCCCTCGGATCCCCTACGAGCAGTACTTC

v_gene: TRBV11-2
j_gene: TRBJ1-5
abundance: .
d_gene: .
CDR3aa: CASSLGLVQPQHF
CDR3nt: TGTGCCAGCAGCCTAGGGTTGGTTCAGCCCCAGCATTTT

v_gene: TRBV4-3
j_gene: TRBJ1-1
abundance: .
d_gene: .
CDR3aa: CASSRGRGWGTEAFF
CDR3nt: TGCGCCAGCAGCCGTGGAAGGGGTTGGGGGACTGAAGCTTTCTTT

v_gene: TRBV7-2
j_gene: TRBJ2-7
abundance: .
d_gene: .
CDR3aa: CASSLLEEQYF
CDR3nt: TGTGCCAGCAGCTTGTTAGAAGAGCAGTACTTC

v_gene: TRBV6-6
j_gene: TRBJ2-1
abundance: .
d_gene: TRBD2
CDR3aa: CASSERELGNEQFF
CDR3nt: TGTGCCAGCAGTGAGCGGGAGTTGGGCAATGAGCAGTTCTTC

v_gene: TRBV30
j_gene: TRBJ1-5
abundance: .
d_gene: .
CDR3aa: CAWSVLSGVGNQPQHF
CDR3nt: TGTGCCTGGAGTGTACTATCGGGGGTCGGCAATCAGCCCCAGCATTTT

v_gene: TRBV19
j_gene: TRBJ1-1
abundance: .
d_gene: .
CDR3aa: CASRFVTLNTEAFF
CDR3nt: TGTGCCAGTAGATTCGTCACCTTGAACACTGAAGCTTTCTTT

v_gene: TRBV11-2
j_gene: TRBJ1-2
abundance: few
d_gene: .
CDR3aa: CASSLERGTGYTF
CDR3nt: TGTGCCAGCAGCTTAGAACGAGGGACAGGCTACACCTTC

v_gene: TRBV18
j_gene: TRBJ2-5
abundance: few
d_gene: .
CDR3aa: CASSPSYGPEETQYF
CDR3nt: TGTGCCAGCTCACCGTCGTACGGGCCTGAAGAGACCCAGTACTTC

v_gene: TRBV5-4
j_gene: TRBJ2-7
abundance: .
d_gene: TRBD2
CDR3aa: CASSQSGRARYEQYF
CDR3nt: TGTGCCAGCAGCCAAAGCGGGAGGGCCCGATACGAGCAGTACTTC

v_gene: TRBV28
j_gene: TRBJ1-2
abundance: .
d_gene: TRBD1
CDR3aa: CASTRDRGGGYTF
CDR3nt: TGTGCCAGCACCCGGGACAGGGGCGGTGGCTACACCTTC

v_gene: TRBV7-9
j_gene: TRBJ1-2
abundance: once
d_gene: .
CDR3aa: CASSLWSGDGYTF
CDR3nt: TGTGCCAGCAGCTTATGGTCAGGCGATGGCTACACCTTC

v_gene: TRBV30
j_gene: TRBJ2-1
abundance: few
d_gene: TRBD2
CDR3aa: CAWSVLAGGYNEQFF
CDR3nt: TGTGCCTGGAGTGTACTAGCGGGAGGGTACAATGAGCAGTTCTTC

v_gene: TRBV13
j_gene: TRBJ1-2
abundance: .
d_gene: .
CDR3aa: CASSLVVYGYTF
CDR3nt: TGTGCCAGCAGCTTAGTCGTATATGGCTACACCTTC

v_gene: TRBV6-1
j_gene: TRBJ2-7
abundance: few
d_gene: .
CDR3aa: CASRGGGFYEQYF
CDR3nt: TGTGCCAGCAGAGGGGGGGGTTTTTACGAGCAGTACTTC

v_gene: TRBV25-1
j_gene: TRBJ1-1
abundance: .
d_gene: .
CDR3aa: CASRGGVTEAFF
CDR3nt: TGTGCCAGCCGGGGGGGGGTTACTGAAGCTTTCTTT

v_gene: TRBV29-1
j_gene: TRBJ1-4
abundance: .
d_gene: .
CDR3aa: CSVNGGVAEKLFF
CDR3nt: TGCAGCGTCAACGGCGGAGTTGCGGAAAAACTGTTTTTT

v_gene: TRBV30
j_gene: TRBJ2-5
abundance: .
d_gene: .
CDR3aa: CAWSVVRRTAKETQYF
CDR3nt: TGTGCCTGGAGTGTAGTACGGCGGACGGCAAAAGAGACCCAGTACTTC

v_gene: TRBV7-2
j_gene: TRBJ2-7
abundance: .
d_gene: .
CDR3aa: CASSPSRDGAEQYF
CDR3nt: TGTGCCAGCAGCCCCTCCCGGGACGGGGCCGAGCAGTACTTC

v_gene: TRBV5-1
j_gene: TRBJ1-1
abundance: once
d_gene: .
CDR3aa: CASNALGGNTEAFF
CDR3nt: TGCGCCAGCAACGCGTTAGGGGGGAACACTGAAGCTTTCTTT

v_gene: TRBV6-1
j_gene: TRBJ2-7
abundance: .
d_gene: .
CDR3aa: CASIDIWPYEQYF
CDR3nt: TGTGCCAGCATAGACATATGGCCCTACGAGCAGTACTTC

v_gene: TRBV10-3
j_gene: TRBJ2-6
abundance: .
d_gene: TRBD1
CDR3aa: CAISDHLRTGGFSGANVLTF
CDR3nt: TGTGCCATCAGTGACCACCTTAGGACAGGGGGCTTCTCTGGGGCCAACGTCCTGACTTTC

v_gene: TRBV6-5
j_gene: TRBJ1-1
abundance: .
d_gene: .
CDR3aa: CASSRPRNEAFF
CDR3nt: TGTGCCAGCAGTCGTCCTCGGAATGAAGCTTTCTTT

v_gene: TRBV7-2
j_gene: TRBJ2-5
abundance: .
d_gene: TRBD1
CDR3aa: CASSSTPGQGLQETQYF
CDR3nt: TGTGCCAGCAGCTCGACTCCGGGACAGGGGCTCCAAGAGACCCAGTACTTC

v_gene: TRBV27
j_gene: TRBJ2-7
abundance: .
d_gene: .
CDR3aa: CASSLGLTYEQYF
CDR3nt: TGTGCCAGCAGTTTGGGCTTAACCTACGAGCAGTACTTC

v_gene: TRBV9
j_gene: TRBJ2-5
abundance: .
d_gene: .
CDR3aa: CASSGDGALLETQYF
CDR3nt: TGTGCCAGCAGCGGGGACGGCGCCCTGCTTGAGACCCAGTACTTC

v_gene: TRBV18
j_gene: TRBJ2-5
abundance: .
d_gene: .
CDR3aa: CASSPGYQETQYF
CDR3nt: TGTGCCAGCTCACCCGGGTACCAAGAGACCCAGTACTTC

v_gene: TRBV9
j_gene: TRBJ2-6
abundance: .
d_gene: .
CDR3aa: CASSVDPASSGANVLTF
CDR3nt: TGTGCCAGCAGCGTAGACCCAGCCAGCTCTGGGGCCAACGTCCTGACTTTC

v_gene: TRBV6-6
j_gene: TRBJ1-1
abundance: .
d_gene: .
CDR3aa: CASTRDAELTGMRAFF
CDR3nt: TGTGCCAGCACTCGGGACGCTGAGTTAACGGGAATGCGAGCTTTCTTT

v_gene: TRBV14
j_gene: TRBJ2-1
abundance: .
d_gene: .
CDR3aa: CASSQFSHEQFF
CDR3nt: TGTGCCAGCAGCCAATTCTCCCATGAGCAGTTCTTC

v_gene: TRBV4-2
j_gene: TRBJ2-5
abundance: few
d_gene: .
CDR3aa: CASSTQGLGETQYF
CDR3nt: TGTGCCAGCTCAACTCAGGGACTGGGAGAGACCCAGTACTTC